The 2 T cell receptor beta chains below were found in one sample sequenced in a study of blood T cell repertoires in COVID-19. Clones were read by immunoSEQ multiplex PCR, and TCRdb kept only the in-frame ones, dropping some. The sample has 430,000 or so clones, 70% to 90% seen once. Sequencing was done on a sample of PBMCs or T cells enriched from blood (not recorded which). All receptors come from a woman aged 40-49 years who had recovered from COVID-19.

CDR3 coding DNA: TGTGCCAGCAGCCCGGGTGGAGGGGCGTCTGAAAAACTGTTTTTT. Amino acids: CASSPGGGASEKLFF. The rearrangement uses TRBV7-6 and TRBJ1-4; TRBD1 might be the D (5 bases). V dropped 5 bases and J dropped 7 bases, with 17 bases sitting between them. The CDR3 consists of 15 residues. Germline values: CDR1 SGHVS, CDR2 FNYEAQ.

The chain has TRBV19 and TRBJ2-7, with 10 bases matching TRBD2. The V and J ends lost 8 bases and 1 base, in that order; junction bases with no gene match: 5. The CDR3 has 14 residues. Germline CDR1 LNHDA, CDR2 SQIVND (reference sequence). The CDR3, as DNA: TGTGCCAGTCGCCCTAGCGGGAGTTCCTACGAGCAGTACTTC. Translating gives CASRPSGSSYEQYF.